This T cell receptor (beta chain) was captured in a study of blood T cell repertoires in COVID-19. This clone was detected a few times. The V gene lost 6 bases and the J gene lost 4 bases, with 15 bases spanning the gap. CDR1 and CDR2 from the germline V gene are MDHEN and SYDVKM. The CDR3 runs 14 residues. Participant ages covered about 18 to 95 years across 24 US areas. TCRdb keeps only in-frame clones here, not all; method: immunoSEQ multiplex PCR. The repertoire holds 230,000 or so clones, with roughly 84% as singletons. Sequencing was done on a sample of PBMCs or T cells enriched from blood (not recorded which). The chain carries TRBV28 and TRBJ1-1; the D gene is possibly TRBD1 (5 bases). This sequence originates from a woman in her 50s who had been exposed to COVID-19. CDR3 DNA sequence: TGTGCCAGCAGCCCCCTGGGGCCCGGCACTGAAGCTTTCTTT. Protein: CASSPLGPGTEAFF.